Sequencing of this T cell receptor (beta chain) was carried out in a study of blood T cell repertoires in COVID-19. Across the study: Specimens from acute and convalescent COVID-19 originated in the United States, Italy and Spain. Sources were T cells, B-cell-depleted T cells, or PBMCs; the material itself was cDNA or gDNA.

The authors' processing: Reference gene primers were amplified, and this amplification served to estimate nucleated cell counts. The protocol was immunoSEQ multiplex PCR, while the TCRdb copy is restricted to in-frame clones and leaves out a portion. That table is the source of V, J and clone size, and D and trimming were worked out from the DNA. Among 65,000 to 90,000 clones listed, around 90% were seen once. Germline V CDR1 and CDR2: KGHSH, LQKENI. Deletions cut 3 bases from V and 5 bases from J, with 20 bases between. This CDR3 has 18 residues. This receptor was obtained from a human donor in a cohort sampled during active COVID-19. The genes are TRBV18 and TRBJ1-6; D is perhaps TRBD1 (6 bases). The sequenced sample was peripheral blood. The CDR3 protein is CASSPTGTGFDNNSPLHF. As DNA, the CDR3 is TGTGCCAGCTCACCGACCGGAACAGGGTTCGACAATAATTCACCCCTCCACTTT.